This TCR beta chain was captured in a study of cytomegalovirus exposure and HLA in healthy donors. Study-wide context: Samples from HLA-typed donors yielded about 85 million unique TCRs in an early data release. Study results and caveats: The listing of roughly 160 TCR beta chains classed them as cytomegalovirus-associated.

Of note for this clone: Its antigen is unidentified.

The CDR3 spans 15 residues. CDR1 and CDR2 (germline): SGHRS, YFSETQ. The trim removed 0 bases at V and 2 bases at J, leaving 3 bases unmatched. PCR involved 60 Vbeta and 13 Jbeta primers. Libraries were prepared by immunoSEQ multiplex PCR; TCRdb keeps only in-frame clonotypes and omits some of them. Here the sample spans about 150,000 clones, about 85% being singletons. V usage is TRBV5-1 and J usage is TRBJ2-3; TRBD1 aligns across 7 bases. The clonotype comes from a young man in good health and CMV-seropositive. The sample consisted of PBMCs. DNA for the CDR3: TGCGCCAGCAGCTTGGACAGGGGAGCCACAGATACGCAGTATTTT. As protein: CASSLDRGATDTQYF.